The clone carrying this TCR beta chain was seen more than once but under ten times. What it binds is not known. The data were obtained in a study of T-cell memory formation after mild COVID-19. Study in general: TCR clusters were mostly donor specific.

cDNA libraries for TCR alpha and TCR beta, carrying sample barcodes and UMIs, came from 5'RACE with constant-segment primers. TCRdb recomputed calls from the 5' RACE reads with MiXCR, one row per CDR3 protein. There are hundreds of thousands of distinct CDR3 sequences in the sample; 15% to 20% occur only once, and about 8.6% lies in the top ten. Whole-study results and caveats: Clones that contracted from day 15 to 85 had balanced CD4/CD8; later expanders were CD4+ biased. Mainly in CM and EM were contracting CD4+ clones; CD8+ were in EMRA.

The germline V and J ends were trimmed by 3 bases and 2 bases, with 20 bases remaining between them. Germline CDR1 GTSNPN, CDR2 SVGIG (reference sequence). The CDR3 loop spans 17 amino acids. The sequenced sample consisted of PBMCs or a T cell subset sorted from them (not recorded which). The receptor comes from an adult woman who had mild COVID-19 (a few samples of this study predate the infection). Cell type and time point are not known. The V and J genes are TRBV30 and TRBJ1-3, with D maybe TRBD1 (6 bases). The CDR3 protein is CAWSVAAVRGAGNTIYF. CDR3 coding DNA: TGTGCCTGGAGCGTGGCTGCGGTGAGGGGGGCTGGAAACACCATATATTTT.